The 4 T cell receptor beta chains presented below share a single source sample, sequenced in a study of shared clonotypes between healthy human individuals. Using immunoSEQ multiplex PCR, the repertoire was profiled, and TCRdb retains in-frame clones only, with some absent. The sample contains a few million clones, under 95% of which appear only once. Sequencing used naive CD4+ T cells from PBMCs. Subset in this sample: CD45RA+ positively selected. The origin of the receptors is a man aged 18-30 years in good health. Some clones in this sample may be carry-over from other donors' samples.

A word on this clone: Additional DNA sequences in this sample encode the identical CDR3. This CDR3 reads CASSPPGRSGEQYF. In DNA form, the CDR3 reads TGTGCCAGCTCACCGCCGGGACGGTCGGGCGAGCAGTACTTC. The V and J genes are TRBV18 and TRBJ2-7, with D perhaps assigned TRBD1 or TRBD2 (5 bases each). The V end lost 3 bases, the J end lost 6 bases, and 15 bases lay between the germline ends. The CDR3 runs 14 residues. Looked up from germline, CDR1 is KGHSH and CDR2 is LQKENI.

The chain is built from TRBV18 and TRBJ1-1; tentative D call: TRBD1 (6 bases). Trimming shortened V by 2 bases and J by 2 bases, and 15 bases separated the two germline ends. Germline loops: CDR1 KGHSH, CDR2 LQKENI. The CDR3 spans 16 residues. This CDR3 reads CASSPAAAGTNTEAFF. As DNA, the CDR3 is TGTGCCAGCTCACCAGCCGCGGCAGGGACAAACACTGAAGCTTTCTTT.

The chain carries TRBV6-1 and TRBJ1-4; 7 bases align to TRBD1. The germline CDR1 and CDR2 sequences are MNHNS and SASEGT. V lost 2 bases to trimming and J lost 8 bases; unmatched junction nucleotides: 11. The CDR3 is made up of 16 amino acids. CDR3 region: CASSEKSYRGDEKLFF. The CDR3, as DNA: TGTGCCAGCAGTGAAAAGTCGTACAGGGGCGACGAAAAACTGTTTTTT.

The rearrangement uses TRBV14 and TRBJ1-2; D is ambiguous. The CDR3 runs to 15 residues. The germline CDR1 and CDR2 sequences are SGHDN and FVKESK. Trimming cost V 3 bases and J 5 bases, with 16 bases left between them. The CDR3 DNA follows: TGTGCCAGCAGCCAGACGGGCACCCTCGGGTATGGCTACACCTTC. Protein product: CASSQTGTLGYGYTF.